These 13 T cell receptor beta chains were all obtained from the same sample, sequenced in a study of T cell clones after liver transplantation (dated by TCRdb to between 2018 and 2021). Receptors were amplified or captured by the immunoSEQ multiplex PCR assay. In its TCRdb copy, this immuneACCESS table keeps in-frame sequences only and misses some clones. Where compared with another copy, unresolved V genes explain less than half of these, and the others have no known cause. The sample has about 6,900 clones on record, roughly 74% of them singletons. Approximately 26% of the sample rests with the top ten. Interpreted using the paper, the time point label stands for: pre-transplant. Sequencing used CD8+ T cells from blood, obtained before liver transplant. Source of these receptors: a human donor who received a liver transplant.

This clone was seen a handful of times. DNA for the CDR3: TGTGCCAGCAGTACCCCGGGGGCAGGGCCGGTTTCACCCCTCCACTTT. This translates into CASSTPGAGPVSPLHF. This chain links TRBV28 with TRBJ1-6, with D possibly matching TRBD1 (6 bases). The CDR3 loop spans 16 amino acids. Germline V gives CDR1 MDHEN, CDR2 SYDVKM. Trimming took off 5 bases at V and 9 bases at J, with 20 bases between the two ends.

This clone turned up a few times. The V and J genes are TRBV4-3 and TRBJ1-2; TRBD1 is a possible D gene (5 bases). The V gene's germline CDR1 is LGHNA and CDR2 YSLEER. The CDR3 has 13 residues. Trimming took off 1 base at V and 3 bases at J, with 6 bases between the two ends. The CDR3 nucleotides read TGCGCCAGCAGCCAAGCCAGGGACTATGGCTACACCTTC. The encoded protein is CASSQARDYGYTF.

In regard to this clone: Sequence at one end of the junction differs from germline and may be a read error. This chain links TRBV7-6 with TRBJ2-5; D tentatively fits TRBD1 or TRBD2 (5 bases each). The CDR3 has 14 amino acids. Germline V lookup: CDR1 SGHVS, CDR2 FNYEAQ. CDR3 sequence reads: CASSPSEGSYSLDF. CDR3 DNA: TGTGCCAGCAGCCCATCCGAGGGGAGTTATAGTTTGGACTTC.

V and J are TRBV14 and TRBJ2-1; TRBD2 matches 7 bases. V lost 2 bases to trimming and J lost 8 bases; unmatched junction nucleotides: 6. Germline V gives CDR1 SGHDN, CDR2 FVKESK. This CDR3 comprises 14 residues. In DNA form, the CDR3 reads TGTGCCAGCAGCCAATTGGGCGGGAGCGATGAGCAGTTCTTC. It specifies CASSQLGGSDEQFF.

The J gene is TRBJ1-5, the V gene TRBV2, with D perhaps TRBD1 (5 bases). CDR3 length: 14 amino acids. Trimming took 7 bases from V and 3 from J, leaving 13 bases between them. CDR1 is SNHLY, CDR2 FYNNEI, per germline. CDR3 region: CASTGLGVNQPQHF. The CDR3 DNA reads as TGTGCCAGCACTGGGTTGGGGGTCAATCAGCCCCAGCATTTT.

V usage is TRBV5-1 and J usage is TRBJ2-3, with unresolved D. The CDR3 covers 13 residues. V gave up 0 bases and J gave up 2 bases, with 4 bases separating them. CDR1 is SGHRS and CDR2 is YFSETQ in the germline V gene. CDR3: CASSLGLTDTQYF. The CDR3 DNA follows: TGCGCCAGCAGCTTGGGCCTCACAGATACGCAGTATTTT. Full variable domain (rest looked up from reference TRBV5-1 and TRBJ2-3): KAGVTQTPRYLIKTRGQQVTLSCSPISGHRSVSWYQQTPGQGLQFLFEYFSETQRNKGNFPGRFSGRQFSNSRSEMNVSTLELGDSALYLCASSLGLTDTQYFGPGTRLTVL.

The rearrangement links TRBV9 to TRBJ2-5, with 10 positions matching TRBD2. This CDR3 comprises 15 residues. With 3 bases clipped from V and 2 bases from J, the junction kept 4 bases outside the gene matches. CDR1 SGDLS and CDR2 YYNGEE come from the germline V gene. The CDR3 loop is CASSEGTSEQETQYF. Here the CDR3 DNA reads TGTGCCAGCAGCGAGGGGACTAGCGAGCAAGAGACCCAGTACTTC.

The chain employs TRBV5-6 and TRBJ2-1, with 12 bases identical to TRBD2. V lost 0 bases to trimming and J lost 9 bases; unmatched junction nucleotides: 4. Per the germline V gene, CDR1 is SGHDT and CDR2 is YYEEEE. This CDR3 has 15 residues. The CDR3 is CASSLVLAGGFEQFF. The CDR3 bases are TGTGCCAGCAGCTTGGTTCTAGCGGGAGGGTTTGAGCAGTTCTTC. The variable domain in full, with the rest retrieved from reference TRBV5-6 and TRBJ2-1, is DAGVTQSPTHLIKTRGQQVTLRCSPKSGHDTVSWYQQALGQGPQFIFQYYEEEERQRGNFPDRFSGHQFPNYSSELNVNALLLGDSALYLCASSLVLAGGFEQFFGPGTRLTVL.

The chain joins TRBV5-5 to TRBJ2-1; 7 nucleotides agree with TRBD2. Trimming took 2 bases from V and 0 from J; bases not matched to a gene: 5. CDR3 length equals 16 residues. Germline CDR1 reads SGHKS; CDR2 reads YYEKEE (reference sequence). CDR3 in DNA: TGTGCCAGCAGCTTTCTAGCGGAGAGCTCCTACAATGAGCAGTTCTTC. Translation gives CASSFLAESSYNEQFF.

The V and J genes are TRBV9 and TRBJ2-5; D is uncertain. The CDR3 contains 15 residues. Germline V lookup: CDR1 SGDLS, CDR2 YYNGEE. Trimming pared 0 bases from V and 2 bases from J, leaving 11 bases between. The CDR3 region is CASSVAVAEQETQYF. CDR3 DNA sequence: TGTGCCAGCAGCGTAGCTGTTGCGGAGCAAGAGACCCAGTACTTC.

The CDR3 sequence is CASSFQGAPGDEQFF. In DNA, the CDR3 is TGCGCCAGCAGCTTCCAGGGGGCGCCCGGGGATGAGCAGTTCTTC. The chain has TRBV5-1 and TRBJ2-1, with 8 bases fitting TRBD1. With V trimmed by 2 bases and J by 8 bases, 9 bases remained unmatched. The CDR3 has 15 amino acids. Germline V lookup: CDR1 SGHRS, CDR2 YFSETQ.

V gene TRBV6-5 combines with J gene TRBJ1-5; no reliable D call. The V end was cut by 5 bases, the J end by 0 bases, with 11 bases between. Germline V gives CDR1 MNHEY, CDR2 SVGAGI. The length of the CDR3 is 15 residues. CDR3 DNA sequence: TGTGCCAGCAGTCTCACCAGCTATAGCAATCAGCCCCAGCATTTT. Protein: CASSLTSYSNQPQHF.

The rearrangement links TRBV5-6 to TRBJ2-1; 12 nucleotides line up with TRBD2. The CDR3 covers 15 residues. V lost 2 bases and J lost 6; bases outside the gene matches: 3. Germline values: CDR1 SGHDT, CDR2 YYEEEE. The CDR3 sequence is CASSFLAGGLNEQFF. The CDR3 DNA follows: TGTGCCAGCAGCTTCCTAGCGGGGGGGCTCAATGAGCAGTTCTTC.